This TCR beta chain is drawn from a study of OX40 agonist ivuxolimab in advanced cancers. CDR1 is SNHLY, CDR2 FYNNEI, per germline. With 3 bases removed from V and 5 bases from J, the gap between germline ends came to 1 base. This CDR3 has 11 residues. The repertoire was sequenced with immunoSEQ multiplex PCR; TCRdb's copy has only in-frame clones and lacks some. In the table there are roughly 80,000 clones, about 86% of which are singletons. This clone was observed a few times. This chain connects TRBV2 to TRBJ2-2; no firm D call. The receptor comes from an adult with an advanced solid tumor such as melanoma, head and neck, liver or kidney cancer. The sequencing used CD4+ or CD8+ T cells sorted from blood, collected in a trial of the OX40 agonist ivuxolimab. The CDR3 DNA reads TGTGCCAGCAGTGATACCGGGGAGCTGTTTTTT. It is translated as CASSDTGELFF.